This is a list of T cell receptor beta chains from one sample in a study of OX40 agonist ivuxolimab in advanced cancers. Sequenced by immunoSEQ multiplex PCR; TCRdb stores in-frame clones only, minus some. The repertoire holds approximately 100,000 clones, 87% seen once, with 0.5% in the top ten. The source material was CD4+ or CD8+ T cells sorted from blood, sampled in a trial of the OX40 agonist ivuxolimab. These receptors came from an adult with an advanced solid tumor such as melanoma, head and neck, liver or kidney cancer. CDR3s include the opening cysteine and the closing phenylalanine or tryptophan. Fields, in order: D gene, J gene, clone size, V gene, CDR3 length, CDR3 protein, CDR3 DNA. The D gene is left open where the match is weak. Clone size is given for some rows only: seen once, a few or many times, or a class if the clone is expanded.

.	TRBJ1-1	.	TRBV15	13	CATSRDSYAEAFF	TGTGCCACCAGCAGAGATAGTTACGCTGAAGCTTTCTTT
.	TRBJ1-3	.	TRBV19	15	CASSRFSPTGNTIYF	TGTGCCAGTAGTCGCTTCTCTCCTACTGGAAACACCATATATTTT
TRBD1	TRBJ1-2	.	TRBV16	14	CASSQSVRGAGYTF	TGTGCCAGCAGCCAATCAGTCAGGGGGGCCGGCTACACCTTC
TRBD1	TRBJ2-1	.	TRBV11-2	17	CASSLVGPGQGRNEQFF	TGTGCCAGCAGCTTAGTAGGACCGGGACAGGGGCGGAATGAGCAGTTCTTC
TRBD1	TRBJ1-5	.	TRBV18	15	CASSPPGQGNQPQHF	TGTGCCAGCTCACCGCCGGGACAGGGGAATCAGCCCCAGCATTTT
.	TRBJ1-1	.	TRBV29-1	12	CSVGFPNTEAFF	TGCAGCGTTGGTTTTCCGAACACTGAAGCTTTCTTT
.	TRBJ2-6	.	TRBV7-3	17	CASSPEGFISGANVLTF	TGTGCCAGCAGCCCAGAGGGCTTTATCTCTGGGGCCAACGTCCTGACTTTC
.	TRBJ1-1	.	TRBV10-1	14	CASSESGGGTEAFF	TGCGCCAGCAGTGAGTCGGGGGGGGGTACTGAAGCTTTCTTT
.	TRBJ2-3	.	TRBV2	11	CASSLRDTQYF	TGTGCCAGCAGTCTTAGGGATACGCAGTATTTT
.	TRBJ2-7	.	TRBV5-1	13	CASSLRGAYEQYF	TGCGCCAGCAGCTTGAGGGGAGCCTACGAGCAGTACTTC
TRBD1	TRBJ1-1	.	TRBV10-2	16	CASSDSDRDLNTEAFF	TGCGCCAGCAGTGACTCGGACAGGGACCTTAACACTGAAGCTTTCTTT
.	TRBJ1-1	once	TRBV10-3	13	CAISPVQNTEAFF	TGTGCCATCAGTCCCGTCCAGAACACTGAAGCTTTCTTT
.	TRBJ2-7	few	TRBV5-5	15	CASSLAGQSLYEQYF	TGTGCCAGCAGCTTGGCTGGGCAGAGCCTCTACGAGCAGTACTTC
.	TRBJ1-1	.	TRBV7-9	12	CASSLYDREAFF	TGTGCCAGCAGCTTATACGACAGGGAAGCTTTCTTT
TRBD1	TRBJ2-3	.	TRBV25-1	17	CASSGTGGGRGTDTQYF	TGTGCCAGCAGTGGGACAGGGGGCGGCCGTGGCACAGATACGCAGTATTTT
.	TRBJ2-2	.	TRBV7-3	11	CASSSGRQLFF	TGTGCCAGCAGCTCTGGGCGGCAGCTGTTTTTT
TRBD1	TRBJ1-5	.	TRBV19	16	CASSPDRGRHNQPQHF	TGTGCCAGTAGTCCGGACAGGGGGCGTCATAATCAGCCCCAGCATTTT
.	TRBJ1-1	.	TRBV28	13	CASSYRGNTEAFF	TGTGCCAGCAGTTATCGGGGGAACACTGAAGCTTTCTTT
TRBD1	TRBJ1-3	.	TRBV2	14	CASQGALSGNTIYF	TGTGCCAGCCAGGGGGCCCTCTCTGGAAACACCATATATTTT
TRBD1	TRBJ1-2	.	TRBV10-3	14	CAINTRDRGSGYTF	TGTGCCATCAACACCCGGGACAGGGGTAGTGGCTACACCTTC
.	TRBJ1-5	.	TRBV4-1	15	CASSPQRELNQPQHF	TGCGCCAGCAGCCCCCAAAGGGAACTGAATCAGCCCCAGCATTTT
.	TRBJ1-2	.	TRBV7-2	12	CASSERLYGYTF	TGTGCCAGCAGCGAGAGACTCTATGGCTACACCTTC
TRBD1	TRBJ2-1	.	TRBV7-3	15	CASSFRGGGYNEQFF	TGTGCCAGCAGCTTTCGAGGGGGCGGGTACAATGAGCAGTTCTTC
.	TRBJ2-7	.	TRBV6-1	15	CASSERVIDSYEQYF	TGTGCCAGCAGTGAAAGGGTAATCGACAGCTACGAGCAGTACTTC
.	TRBJ2-3	.	TRBV29-1	13	CSVGLGSTDTQYF	TGCAGCGTGGGGTTGGGGAGCACAGATACGCAGTATTTT
.	TRBJ1-4	.	TRBV2	15	CASSARQLSVEKLFF	TGTGCCAGCAGTGCAAGACAGTTAAGCGTTGAAAAACTGTTTTTT
.	TRBJ2-2	few	TRBV7-3	14	CASSLSGVAGELFF	TGTGCCAGCAGCTTATCAGGGGTCGCCGGGGAGCTGTTTTTT
.	TRBJ1-1	.	TRBV6-6	13	CASRSGGLTEAFF	TGTGCCAGCAGAAGCGGGGGACTCACTGAAGCTTTCTTT
TRBD1	TRBJ2-7	.	TRBV19	14	CASSIDGTGDEQYF	TGTGCCAGTAGTATAGATGGGACAGGGGACGAGCAGTACTTC
TRBD1	TRBJ1-1	.	TRBV18	15	CASSPAGDRNTEAFF	TGTGCCAGCTCACCGGCAGGGGACAGGAACACTGAAGCTTTCTTT
.	TRBJ2-2	.	TRBV9	14	CASRSGTHTGELFF	TGTGCCAGCAGGTCCGGGACACACACCGGGGAGCTGTTTTTT
.	TRBJ2-1	.	TRBV11-2	17	CASSPALLSRTYNEQFF	TGTGCCAGCAGCCCAGCCTTGTTGAGCAGAACCTACAATGAGCAGTTCTTC